This paragraph reports one TCR beta chain. A single record per CDR3 protein comes from TCRdb applying MiXCR to the RT-PCR reads. The data show around 710,000 distinct CDR3 sequences, with approximately 15% seen just once and around 6.5% held by the top ten. These data are taken from a study of response to subunit inactivated influenza vaccine. The clonotype was recovered from a man aged 50 to 59 who received an inactivated influenza vaccine. The sample here was PBMCs from blood, taken around 14 days before vaccination.

For the CDR3, the DNA is TGTGCCAGCAGTTTAACAGGGTTGACTGGAAACACCATATATTTT. This sequence encodes CASSLTGLTGNTIYF. The gene calls are TRBV12-3 or TRBV12-4 and TRBJ1-3; D may be TRBD1 (6 bases). This CDR3 region has 15 residues. Trimming shortened V by 2 bases and J by 2 bases, and 10 bases separated the two germline ends.